This T cell receptor beta chain came from a study of blood T cell repertoires in COVID-19. This CDR3 has 13 amino acids. The germline V gene encodes CDR1 SGHNT and CDR2 YYREEE (reference sequence). V shed 4 bases and J shed 1 base, with 8 bases lying between them. Data came from immunoSEQ multiplex PCR; TCRdb stores just in-frame clones and leaves some out. The sample comprises around 310,000 clones, about 90% of which are singletons, and 0.95% to 1.3% rests with the top ten. The sample holds one count of this clone. This TCR derives from a woman in her thirties or forties with COVID-19, enrolled during active disease. The chain employs TRBV5-4 and TRBJ2-5; D might be TRBD2 (5 bases). The sample comprised peripheral blood. The CDR3 coding sequence is TGTGCCAGCAGCCCGGGAACCCAAGAGACCCAGTACTTC. Translated, it gives CASSPGTQETQYF.